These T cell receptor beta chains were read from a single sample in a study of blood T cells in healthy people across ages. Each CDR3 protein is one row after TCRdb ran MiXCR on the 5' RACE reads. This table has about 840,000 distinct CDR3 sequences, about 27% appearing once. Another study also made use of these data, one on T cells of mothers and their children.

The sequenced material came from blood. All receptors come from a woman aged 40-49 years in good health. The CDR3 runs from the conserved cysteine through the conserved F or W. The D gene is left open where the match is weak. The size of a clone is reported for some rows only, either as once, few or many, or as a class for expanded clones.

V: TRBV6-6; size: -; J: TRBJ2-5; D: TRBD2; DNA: TGTGCCAGCAACGGAATCGGGACTAGCGGGGGGACAACCCAGTACTTC; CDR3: CASNGIGTSGGTTQYF
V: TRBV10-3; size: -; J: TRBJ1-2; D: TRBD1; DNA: TGTGCCATCAGTGACGGGGACAGGGATTCTTGCTATGGCTACACCTTC; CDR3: CAISDGDRDSCYGYTF
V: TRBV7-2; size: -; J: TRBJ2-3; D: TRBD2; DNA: TGTGCCAGCAGTAAGAGGCGGGGGGTCCTAACTAGCACAGATACACAGTATTTT; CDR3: CASSKRRGVLTSTDTQYF
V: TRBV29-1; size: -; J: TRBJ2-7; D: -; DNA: TGCAGCGTCGCACGGGCCTCATCAGATGGCGAGCAGTACTTC; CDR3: CSVARASSDGEQYF
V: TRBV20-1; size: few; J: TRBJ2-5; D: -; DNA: TGCAGTGCTAGAAACCCAGCAGGGGGGGTCGGGGAGACCCAGTACTTC; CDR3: CSARNPAGGVGETQYF
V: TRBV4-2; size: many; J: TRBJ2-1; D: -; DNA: TGTGCCAGCAGCCAAGTCCGGACTGAGATGGAGGTAAATGAGCAGTTCTTC; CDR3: CASSQVRTEMEVNEQFF
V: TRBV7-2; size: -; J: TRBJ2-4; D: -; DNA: TGTGCCAGCAGCCATGACTATACCCAAAACATTCAGTACTTC; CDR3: CASSHDYTQNIQYF
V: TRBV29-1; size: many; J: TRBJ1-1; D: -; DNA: TGCAGCGCTGGACAGATGAACACTGAAGCTTTCTTT; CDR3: CSAGQMNTEAFF
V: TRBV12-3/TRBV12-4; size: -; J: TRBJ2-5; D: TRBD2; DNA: TGTGCCAGCAGTCCCCCTGGGGTTAGCGGGGTGGAGCCCAAGTACTTC; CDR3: CASSPPGVSGVEPKYF
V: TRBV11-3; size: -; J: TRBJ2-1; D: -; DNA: TGTGCCAGCAGCTTAGATGCACCTATGAAGACGGCCGGTGAGCAGTTCTTC; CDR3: CASSLDAPMKTAGEQFF
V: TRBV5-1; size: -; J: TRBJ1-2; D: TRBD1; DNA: TGCGCCAGCAGGTTCCAAACCGGGACAGGGAACTATGGCTACACCTTC; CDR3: CASRFQTGTGNYGYTF
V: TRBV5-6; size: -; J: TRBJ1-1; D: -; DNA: TGTGCCAGCAGCTTGGGGTTGGACACTGAAGCTTTCTTT; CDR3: CASSLGLDTEAFF
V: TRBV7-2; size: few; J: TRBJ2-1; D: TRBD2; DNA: TGTGCCAGCAGCTTAGTCAGCGCGGGAGGTGAGCAGTTCTTC; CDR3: CASSLVSAGGEQFF
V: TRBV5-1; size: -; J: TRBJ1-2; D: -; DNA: TGCGCCAGCAGCCGGGACCGCCTAGGAGGCTGCACCTTC; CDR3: CASSRDRLGGCTF
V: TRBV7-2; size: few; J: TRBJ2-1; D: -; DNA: TGTGCCAGCAGCTTATTGGGGACAAATGAGCAGTTCTTC; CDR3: CASSLLGTNEQFF
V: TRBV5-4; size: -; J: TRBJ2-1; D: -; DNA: TGTGCCAGCAGCTCGTCGACGGGACAAGGCAGTAATGAGCAGTTCTTC; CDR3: CASSSSTGQGSNEQFF
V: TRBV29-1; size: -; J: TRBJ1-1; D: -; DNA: TGCAGCGTGGATGGGTGGGGAAGCACTGAAGCTTTCTTT; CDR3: CSVDGWGSTEAFF
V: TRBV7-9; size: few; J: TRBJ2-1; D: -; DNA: TGTGCCAGCAGCTTAAGGGGGACGTCACACAATGAGCAGTTCTTC; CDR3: CASSLRGTSHNEQFF
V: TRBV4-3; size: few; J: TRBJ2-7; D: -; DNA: TGCGCCAGCAGCCAAGAATCCCCTGGGGGCCCAGGGGACGAGCAGTACTTC; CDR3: CASSQESPGGPGDEQYF
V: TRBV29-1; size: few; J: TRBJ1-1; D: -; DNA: TGCAGCGTTTCTCCCAGGGTGACGAACACTGAAGCTTTCTTT; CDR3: CSVSPRVTNTEAFF
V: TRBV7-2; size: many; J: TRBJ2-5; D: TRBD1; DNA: TGTGCCAGCAGCTCGGACAGGGGATCTCCAGAGACCCAGTACTTC; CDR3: CASSSDRGSPETQYF
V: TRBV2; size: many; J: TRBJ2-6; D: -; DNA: TGTGCCAGCAGTGACTGGGGTAACGGGGCCAACGTCCTGACTTTC; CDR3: CASSDWGNGANVLTF
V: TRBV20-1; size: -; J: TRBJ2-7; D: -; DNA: TGCAGTGCTAGAGATGTCAGGGGGGTACAGGGAATTATATCCTACGAGCAGTACTTC; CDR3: CSARDVRGVQGIISYEQYF
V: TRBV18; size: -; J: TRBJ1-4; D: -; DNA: TGTGCCAGCTCACCACCGAGAACGGGACAAATGAATGAAAAACTGTTTTTT; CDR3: CASSPPRTGQMNEKLFF
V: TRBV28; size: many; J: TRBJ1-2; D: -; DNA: TGTGCCAGCAGTTTGTTTGGGGGAGGTGGCTACACCTTC; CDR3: CASSLFGGGGYTF
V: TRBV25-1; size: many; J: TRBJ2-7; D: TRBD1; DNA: TGTGCCAGCAGATCACAGGGGGGCGAGCAGTACTTC; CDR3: CASRSQGGEQYF
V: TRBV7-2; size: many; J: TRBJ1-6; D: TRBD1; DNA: TGTGCCAGCAGCATTGGACAGGTCCCTTCACCCCTCCACTTT; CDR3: CASSIGQVPSPLHF
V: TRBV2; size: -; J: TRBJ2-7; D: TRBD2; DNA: TGTGCCAGCAGTCTTCTAGCGGTTGGAACCAATGAGCAGTACTTC; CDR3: CASSLLAVGTNEQYF
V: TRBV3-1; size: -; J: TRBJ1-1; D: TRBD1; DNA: TGTGCCAGCAGCCAAGATTGGGCAGGGGGCACTGAAGCTTTCTTT; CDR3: CASSQDWAGGTEAFF
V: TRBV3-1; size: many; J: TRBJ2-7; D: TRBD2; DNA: TGTGCCAGCAGCCAAGACTTCGGACTAGCGGGGTACGAGCAGTACTTC; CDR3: CASSQDFGLAGYEQYF
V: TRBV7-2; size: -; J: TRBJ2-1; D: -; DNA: TGTGCCAGCAGCTTATACGGCCGGGAATCATACAATGAGCAGTTCTTC; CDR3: CASSLYGRESYNEQFF
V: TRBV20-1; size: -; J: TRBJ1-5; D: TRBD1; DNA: TGCAGTGCTAGGCAAGGGACAGGGAGGCAGCCCCAGCATTTT; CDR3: CSARQGTGRQPQHF
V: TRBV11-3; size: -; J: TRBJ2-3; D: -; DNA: TGTGCCAGCAGCTTAGGGAAGAGTCTTGCGGGGGCCAGCACAGATACGCAGTATTTT; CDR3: CASSLGKSLAGASTDTQYF
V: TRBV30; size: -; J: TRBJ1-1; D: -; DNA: TGTGCCTGGAGTAAACAGCTTGGAGCTTTCTTT; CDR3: CAWSKQLGAFF
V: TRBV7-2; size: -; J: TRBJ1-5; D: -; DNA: TGTGCCAGCAGCCCGGACGTCAACAATCAGCCCCAGCATTTT; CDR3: CASSPDVNNQPQHF
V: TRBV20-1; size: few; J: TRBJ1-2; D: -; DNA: TGCAGTACTAGTCCCCCGGGGGCTGGGGGCTACACCTTC; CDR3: CSTSPPGAGGYTF
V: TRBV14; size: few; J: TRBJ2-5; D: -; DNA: TGTGCCAGCAGCCCCGAATGGGGCGAGACCCAGTACTTC; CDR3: CASSPEWGETQYF
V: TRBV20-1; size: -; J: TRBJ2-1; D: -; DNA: TGCAGTGCTAGACCGGCCAGCGGAGCCTACAATGAGCAGTTCTTC; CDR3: CSARPASGAYNEQFF
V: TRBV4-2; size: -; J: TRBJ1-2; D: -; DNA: TGTGCCAGCAGCTCCCTGGGGCAGGGATTCCGAGGCTACACCTTC; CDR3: CASSSLGQGFRGYTF
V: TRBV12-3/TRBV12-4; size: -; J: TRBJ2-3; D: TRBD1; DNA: TGTGCCAGCAGTAAGACCCGGGACAGGGGGAGTGAAGATACGCAGTATTTT; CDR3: CASSKTRDRGSEDTQYF
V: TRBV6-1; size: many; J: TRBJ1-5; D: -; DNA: TGTGCCAGCAGTGAATCTATGGCAGGAGGGAATCAGCCCCAGCATTTT; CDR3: CASSESMAGGNQPQHF
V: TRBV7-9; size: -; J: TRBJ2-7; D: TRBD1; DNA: TGTGCCAGCAGCGCCACGGGACAGGCATCCTACGAGCAGTACTTC; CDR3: CASSATGQASYEQYF
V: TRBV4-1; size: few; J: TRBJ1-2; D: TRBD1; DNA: TGCGCCAGCAGCCAAGTCGATCTAGGGGGCAACTATGGCTACACCTTC; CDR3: CASSQVDLGGNYGYTF
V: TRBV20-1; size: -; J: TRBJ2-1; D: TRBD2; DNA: TGCAGTGCTAGAGGGGGAGGAGCGGGGGGGATCAATGAGCAGTTCTTC; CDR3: CSARGGGAGGINEQFF
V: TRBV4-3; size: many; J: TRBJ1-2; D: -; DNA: TGCGCCAGCAGCCAATTTTCAAGGGAGCGGGGCTACACCTTC; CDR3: CASSQFSRERGYTF
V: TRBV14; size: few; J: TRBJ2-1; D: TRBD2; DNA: TGTGCCAGCAGCCCTATGGCGGCGACTAGCTTCCCCAATGAGCAGTTCTTC; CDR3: CASSPMAATSFPNEQFF
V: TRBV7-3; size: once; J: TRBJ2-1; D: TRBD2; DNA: TGTGCCAGCAGCTATAGCGGGGAGGCACACAATGAGCAGTTCTTC; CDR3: CASSYSGEAHNEQFF
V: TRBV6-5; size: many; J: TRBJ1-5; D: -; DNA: TGTGCCAGCAGTTACGGGAAGGGAAGCAATCAGCCCCAGCATTTT; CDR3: CASSYGKGSNQPQHF
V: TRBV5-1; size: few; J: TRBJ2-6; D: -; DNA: TGCGCCAGCAGCTTGCGGTCCGCCAGCTCTGGGGCCAACGTCCTGACTTTC; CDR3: CASSLRSASSGANVLTF